This TCR beta chain was recorded in a study of T cell changes during pregnancy in multiple sclerosis. Trimming took off 0 bases at V and 1 base at J, with 18 bases between the two ends. CDR1 SGDLS and CDR2 YYNGEE come from the germline V gene. The CDR3 loop spans 18 amino acids. This table comes from immunoSEQ multiplex PCR, and its TCRdb copy is limited to in-frame clones, with some not included. Among about 77,000 clones, around nine tenths were seen once, and the ten largest hold 1.9%. The sequenced sample was peripheral blood, obtained before pregnancy. The chain carries TRBV9 and TRBJ2-3; possible D gene TRBD1, 7 bases. The sequence derives from a female donor with multiple sclerosis, enrolled in a pregnancy study. The CDR3 spells CASSVVPGGTARTDTQYF. CDR3 nucleotide sequence: TGTGCCAGCAGCGTAGTCCCAGGGGGGACGGCCCGCACAGATACGCAGTATTTT.